These 6 T cell receptor beta chains came from one sample sequenced in a study of blood T cell repertoires in COVID-19. Measured with immunoSEQ multiplex PCR; TCRdb has only the in-frame clones, and not every one. Found here are 130,000 or so clones, around 89% of them singletons; the top ten hold about 4.5%. The sequencing input was peripheral blood. The receptors here all came from a man in his 60s with COVID-19, enrolled during active disease.

J is TRBJ1-2 and V is TRBV7-2; perhaps TRBD1 as D (6 bases). The CDR3 extends over 14 amino acids. Per germline, CDR1 SGHTA and CDR2 FQGNSA. Trimming pared 5 bases from V and 6 bases from J, leaving 16 bases between. CDR3 residues: CASSPRTAFNGYTF. The CDR3, as DNA: TGTGCCAGCAGCCCCCGGACAGCATTTAATGGCTACACCTTC.

This sequence joins TRBV7-9 and TRBJ2-5, with D maybe TRBD2 (6 bases). CDR1 and CDR2 from the germline V gene are SEHNR and FQNEAQ (reference sequence). This CDR3 spans 13 amino acids. V lost 6 bases and J lost 4, with 12 bases in between. The CDR3 loop is CASSGMGGETQYF. Written as DNA, the CDR3 is TGTGCCAGCAGTGGGATGGGGGGAGAGACCCAGTACTTC.

The rearrangement links TRBV11-3 to TRBJ2-3; TRBD2 matches at 12 bases. This CDR3 has 17 amino acids. With 2 bases clipped from V and 2 bases from J, the junction kept 5 bases outside the gene matches. Per the germline V gene, CDR1 is SGHNT and CDR2 is YENEEA. The CDR3 region is CASSLRLAGEHTDTQYF. The CDR3 DNA is TGTGCCAGCAGCTTACGACTAGCGGGGGAGCACACAGATACGCAGTATTTT.

The chain uses TRBV28 and TRBJ2-1, with a tentative D call TRBD1 (8 bases). This CDR3 is built from 17 residues. Germline CDR1 is MDHEN and CDR2 is SYDVKM. V was shortened by 6 bases and J by 0 bases, with 18 bases between the two germline ends. The CDR3 DNA reads as TGTGCCAGCAGATACCGACAGGGGAGGGTCTCCTACAATGAGCAGTTCTTC. It codes for CASRYRQGRVSYNEQFF.

This sequence joins TRBV19 and TRBJ2-6; 7 bases agree with TRBD1. In germline, CDR1 is LNHDA, CDR2 SQIVND (reference sequence). V gave up 3 bases and J gave up 1 base; unmatched junction bases: 6. CDR3 length equals 17 residues. As DNA, the CDR3 is TGTGCCAGTAGTATTGGGACAGCACCTTCTGGGGCCAACGTCCTGACTTTC. This sequence encodes CASSIGTAPSGANVLTF.

The genes are TRBV5-1 and TRBJ2-1; 9 nucleotides align to TRBD1. Losses at the gene ends were 0 bases for V and 9 bases for J; bases not matched to a gene: 10. This CDR3 region has 16 residues. In germline, CDR1 is SGHRS, CDR2 YFSETQ. This CDR3 is CASSLEADRGGVEQFF. CDR3 DNA sequence: TGCGCCAGCAGCTTGGAGGCGGACAGGGGCGGCGTTGAGCAGTTCTTC. Full variable domain (remainder filled in from reference TRBV5-1 and TRBJ2-1): KAGVTQTPRYLIKTRGQQVTLSCSPISGHRSVSWYQQTPGQGLQFLFEYFSETQRNKGNFPGRFSGRQFSNSRSEMNVSTLELGDSALYLCASSLEADRGGVEQFFGPGTRLTVL.